A single sample is the source of the 6 T cell receptor beta chains below, sequenced in a study of blood T cell repertoires in COVID-19. Repertoires were generated with immunoSEQ multiplex PCR, while TCRdb's copy carries only in-frame clones and drops some. The sample consists of about 74,000 clones, roughly 90% of them appearing once. Sequencing input: peripheral blood. Source of these receptors: a man aged 45-60 years with acute or convalescent COVID-19.

The rearrangement uses TRBV7-9 and TRBJ2-7; 10 bases are shared with TRBD2. The CDR3 is made up of 15 amino acids. The germline V gene encodes CDR1 SEHNR and CDR2 FQNEAQ (reference sequence). J lost 3 bases, V lost 3 bases, and 5 bases had no gene match. CDR3 coding DNA: TGTGCCAGCAGCTTTCTAGCGGGAGACGTCTACGAGCAGTACTTC. This translates into CASSFLAGDVYEQYF.

The chain couples TRBV6-6 to TRBJ2-3; 8 nucleotides align to TRBD2. This CDR3 region has 15 residues. Losses at the gene ends were 2 bases for V and 4 bases for J; bases not matched to a gene: 5. In germline, CDR1 is MNHNY, CDR2 SVGAGI (reference sequence). CDR3 in amino acids: CASSYGAGESDTQYF. The CDR3 bases are TGTGCCAGCAGTTACGGAGCGGGAGAATCAGATACGCAGTATTTT.

Here the CDR3 DNA reads TGCGCCAGCAGTGAACTCAGGGAATCTGGCTACACCTTC. Translation gives CASSELRESGYTF. The rearrangement uses TRBV10-1 and TRBJ1-2, with D perhaps matching TRBD1 (5 bases). Germline values: CDR1 WNHNN, CDR2 SYGVQD (reference sequence). This CDR3 region has 13 residues. Trimming cost V 3 bases and J 7 bases, with 12 bases left between them.

The chain uses TRBV13 and TRBJ2-3; no clear D gene. The CDR3 sequence is 18 residues long. Trimming pared 1 base from V and 1 base from J, leaving 18 bases between. The germline CDR1 and CDR2 sequences are PRHDT and FYEKMQ (reference sequence). The DNA for the CDR3 is TGTGCCAGCAGCTTAGCCTTCCAGGCAATGGTGGGCACAGATACGCAGTATTTT. This encodes CASSLAFQAMVGTDTQYF.

This chain uses TRBV12-3 or TRBV12-4 with TRBJ1-4, with a weak D call TRBD1 (5 bases). With 2 bases removed from V and 8 bases from J, the gap between germline ends came to 9 bases. CDR3 length: 13 amino acids. The CDR3 DNA follows: TGTGCCAGCAGTTTACGGCGGGACGAAAAACTGTTTTTT. It encodes CASSLRRDEKLFF.

This chain connects TRBV9 to TRBJ2-2; D perhaps matches TRBD2 (6 bases). The CDR3 has 15 residues. V lost 2 bases, J lost 1 base, and 9 bases lay in between. The germline CDR1 and CDR2 sequences are SGDLS and YYNGEE. CDR3 loop: CASSVAGRNTGELFF. CDR3 coding DNA: TGTGCCAGCAGCGTCGCGGGACGGAACACCGGGGAGCTGTTTTTT.